The T cell receptor beta chain under discussion was sequenced for a study of T cell responses to AZD1222 COVID-19 vaccine. Study-wide results and caveats: Most donors were white British, females outnumbered males, and clonal diversity was possibly underestimated.

V was cut by 2 bases and J by 6 bases, with 11 bases left in between. Germline V gene sequence: CDR1 SGHDT, CDR2 YYEEEE. The CDR3 covers 13 residues. The repertoire was sequenced with immunoSEQ multiplex PCR; TCRdb's copy has only in-frame clones and lacks some. The sample carries around 100,000 clones, about 95% recorded once. This clone occurred once. Its cognate antigen is unknown. The sequence was obtained from an adult in good health. The V and J genes are TRBV5-6 and TRBJ1-2; D uncertain. Sample: peripheral blood, taken on day 0 of AZD1222 vaccination. The CDR3 loop reads CASSFFGQNGYTF. The CDR3 DNA follows: TGTGCCAGCAGCTTTTTTGGGCAGAATGGCTACACCTTC.